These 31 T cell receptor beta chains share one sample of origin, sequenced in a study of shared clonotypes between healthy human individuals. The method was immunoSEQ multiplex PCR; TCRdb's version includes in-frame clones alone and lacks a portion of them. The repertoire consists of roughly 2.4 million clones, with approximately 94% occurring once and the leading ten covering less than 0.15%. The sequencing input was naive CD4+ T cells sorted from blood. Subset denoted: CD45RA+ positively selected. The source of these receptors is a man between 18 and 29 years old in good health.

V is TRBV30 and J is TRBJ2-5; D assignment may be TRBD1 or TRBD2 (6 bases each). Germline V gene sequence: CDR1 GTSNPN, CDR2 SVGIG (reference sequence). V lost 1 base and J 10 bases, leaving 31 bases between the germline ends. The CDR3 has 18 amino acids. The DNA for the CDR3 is TGTGCCTGGAGTGGCCGTACAAAGGGGGGCCCCTTTCATGGCGACCAGTACTTC. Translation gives CAWSGRTKGGPFHGDQYF.

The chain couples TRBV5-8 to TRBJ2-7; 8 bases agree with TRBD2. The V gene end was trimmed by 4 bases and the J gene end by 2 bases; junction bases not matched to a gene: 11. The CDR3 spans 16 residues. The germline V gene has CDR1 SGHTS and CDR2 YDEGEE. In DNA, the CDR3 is TGTGCCAGCAGCCCATGGGGGAGCGGGGGTACCTACGAGCAGTACTTC. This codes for CASSPWGSGGTYEQYF.

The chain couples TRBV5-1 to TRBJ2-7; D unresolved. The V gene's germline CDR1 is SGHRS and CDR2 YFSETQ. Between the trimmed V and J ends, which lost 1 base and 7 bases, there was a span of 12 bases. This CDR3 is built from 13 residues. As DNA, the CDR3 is TGCGCCAGCAGCTTGCAGGCAGGCTCTGAGCAGTACTTC. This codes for CASSLQAGSEQYF.

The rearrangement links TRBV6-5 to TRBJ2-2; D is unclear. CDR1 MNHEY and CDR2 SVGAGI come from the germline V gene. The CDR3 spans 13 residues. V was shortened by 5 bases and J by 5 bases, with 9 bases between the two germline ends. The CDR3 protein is CASSPPLTGELFF. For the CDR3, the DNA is TGTGCCAGCAGTCCCCCGCTGACCGGGGAGCTGTTTTTT.

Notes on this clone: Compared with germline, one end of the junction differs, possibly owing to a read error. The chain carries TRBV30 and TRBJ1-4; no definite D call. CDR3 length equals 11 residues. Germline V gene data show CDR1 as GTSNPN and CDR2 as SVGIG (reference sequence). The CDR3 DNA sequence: TGTGCCTGGAGCCCTAAAGAAAAACTGTTTTTT. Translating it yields CAWSPKEKLFF.

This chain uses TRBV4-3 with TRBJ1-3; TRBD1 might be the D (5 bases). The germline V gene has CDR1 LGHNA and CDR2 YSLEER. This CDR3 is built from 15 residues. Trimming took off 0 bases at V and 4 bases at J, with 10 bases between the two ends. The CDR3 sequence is CASSQDFGGGNTIYF. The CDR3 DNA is TGCGCCAGCAGCCAAGATTTCGGGGGAGGAAACACCATATATTTT.

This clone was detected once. CDR3 DNA sequence: TGTGCCAGCAGCGGGGGTTCGATCTCTGGAAACACCATATATTTT. Translating it yields CASSGGSISGNTIYF. V and J are TRBV2 and TRBJ1-3, with D maybe TRBD1 (5 bases). From germline, CDR1 is SNHLY and CDR2 FYNNEI. The CDR3 loop spans 15 amino acids. V was cut by 6 bases and J by 0 bases, with 12 bases left in between.

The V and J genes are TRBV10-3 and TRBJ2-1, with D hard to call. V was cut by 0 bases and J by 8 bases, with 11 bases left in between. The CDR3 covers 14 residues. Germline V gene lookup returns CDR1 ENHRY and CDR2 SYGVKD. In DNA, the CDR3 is TGTGCCATCAGTGAGTCGACTGCCCCCTATGAGCAGTTCTTC. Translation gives CAISESTAPYEQFF.

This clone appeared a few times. This CDR3 reads CASTDRTSYEQYF. Here the CDR3 DNA reads TGCGCCAGCACGGACAGGACCTCCTACGAGCAGTACTTC. The chain couples TRBV10-2 to TRBJ2-7; 7 nucleotides align to TRBD1. This CDR3 has 13 amino acids. Germline CDR1 reads WSHSY; CDR2 reads SAAADI. J was trimmed by 0 bases and V by 7 bases; bases with no gene match: 3.

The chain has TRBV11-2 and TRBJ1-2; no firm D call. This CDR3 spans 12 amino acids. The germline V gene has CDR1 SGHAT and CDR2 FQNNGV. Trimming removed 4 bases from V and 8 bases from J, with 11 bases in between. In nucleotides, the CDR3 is TGTGCCAGCAGCTCAAACAGCTTCGGCTACACCTTC. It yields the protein CASSSNSFGYTF.

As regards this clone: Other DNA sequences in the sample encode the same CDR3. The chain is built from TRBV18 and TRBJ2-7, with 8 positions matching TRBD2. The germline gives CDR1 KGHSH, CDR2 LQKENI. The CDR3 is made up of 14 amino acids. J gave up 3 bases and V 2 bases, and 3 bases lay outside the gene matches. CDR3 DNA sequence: TGTGCCAGCTCACCATCCGGGACTAGCTACGAGCAGTACTTC. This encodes CASSPSGTSYEQYF. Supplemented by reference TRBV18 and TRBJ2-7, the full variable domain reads NAGVMQNPRHLVRRRGQEARLRCSPMKGHSHVYWYRQLPEEGLKFMVYLQKENIIDESGMPKERFSAEFPKEGPSILRIQQVVRGDSAAYFCASSPSGTSYEQYFGPGTRLTVT.

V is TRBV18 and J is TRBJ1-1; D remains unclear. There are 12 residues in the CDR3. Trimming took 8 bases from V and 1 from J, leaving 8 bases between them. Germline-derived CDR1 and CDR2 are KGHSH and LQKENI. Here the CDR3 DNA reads TGTGCCAGCCGTGAACCGAACACTGAAGCTTTCTTT. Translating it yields CASREPNTEAFF.

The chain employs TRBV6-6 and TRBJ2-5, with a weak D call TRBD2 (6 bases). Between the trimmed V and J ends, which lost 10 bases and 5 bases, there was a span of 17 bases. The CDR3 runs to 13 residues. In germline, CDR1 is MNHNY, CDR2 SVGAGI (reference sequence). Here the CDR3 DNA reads TGTGCCACCAGGGACTCTTTAAGGGAGACCCAGTACTTC. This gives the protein CATRDSLRETQYF.

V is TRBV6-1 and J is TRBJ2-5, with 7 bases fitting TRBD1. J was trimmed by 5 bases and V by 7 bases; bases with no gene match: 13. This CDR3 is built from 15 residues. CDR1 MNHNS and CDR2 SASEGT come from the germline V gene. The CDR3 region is CASIQGEGRGETQYF. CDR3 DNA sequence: TGTGCCAGCATACAAGGGGAAGGCAGGGGGGAGACCCAGTACTTC.

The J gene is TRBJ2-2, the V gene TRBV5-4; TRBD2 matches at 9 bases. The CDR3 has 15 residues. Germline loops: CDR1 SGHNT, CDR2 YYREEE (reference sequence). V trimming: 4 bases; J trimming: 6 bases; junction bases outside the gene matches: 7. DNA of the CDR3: TGTGCCAGCAGCCTAATAGCGGGAGCCCCCGGGGAGCTGTTTTTT. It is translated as CASSLIAGAPGELFF.

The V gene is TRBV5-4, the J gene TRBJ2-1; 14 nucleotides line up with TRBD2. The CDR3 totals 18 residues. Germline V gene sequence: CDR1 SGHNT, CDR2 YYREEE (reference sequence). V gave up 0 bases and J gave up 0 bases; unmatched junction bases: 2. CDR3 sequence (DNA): TGTGCCAGCAGCTTGGGTGGGACTAGCGGGGGCTCCTACAATGAGCAGTTCTTC. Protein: CASSLGGTSGGSYNEQFF.

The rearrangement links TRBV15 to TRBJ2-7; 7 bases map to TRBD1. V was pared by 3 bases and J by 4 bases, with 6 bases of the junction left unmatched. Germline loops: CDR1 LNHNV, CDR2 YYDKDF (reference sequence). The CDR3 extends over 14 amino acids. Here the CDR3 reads CATSRDIQGYEQYF. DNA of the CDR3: TGTGCCACCAGCAGGGATATACAGGGGTACGAGCAGTACTTC.

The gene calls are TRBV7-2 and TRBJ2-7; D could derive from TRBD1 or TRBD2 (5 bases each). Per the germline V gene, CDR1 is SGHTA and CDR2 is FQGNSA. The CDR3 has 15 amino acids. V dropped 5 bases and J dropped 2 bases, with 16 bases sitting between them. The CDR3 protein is CASSLYRDPTYEQYF. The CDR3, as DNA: TGTGCCAGCAGCCTCTACCGGGACCCAACCTACGAGCAGTACTTC.

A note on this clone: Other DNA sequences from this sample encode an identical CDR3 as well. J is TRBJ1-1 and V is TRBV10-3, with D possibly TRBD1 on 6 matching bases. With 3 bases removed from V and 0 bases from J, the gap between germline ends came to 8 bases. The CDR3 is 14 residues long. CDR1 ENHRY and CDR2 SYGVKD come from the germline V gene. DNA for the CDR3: TGTGCCATCAGTGATGGGGGCCTGAACACTGAAGCTTTCTTT. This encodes CAISDGGLNTEAFF.

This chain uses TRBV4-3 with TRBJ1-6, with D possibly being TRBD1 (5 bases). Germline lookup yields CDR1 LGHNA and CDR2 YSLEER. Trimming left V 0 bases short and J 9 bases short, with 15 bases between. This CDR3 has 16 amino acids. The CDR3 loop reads CASSQDGRGMGSPLHF. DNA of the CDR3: TGCGCCAGCAGCCAAGATGGAAGGGGAATGGGTTCACCCCTCCACTTT.

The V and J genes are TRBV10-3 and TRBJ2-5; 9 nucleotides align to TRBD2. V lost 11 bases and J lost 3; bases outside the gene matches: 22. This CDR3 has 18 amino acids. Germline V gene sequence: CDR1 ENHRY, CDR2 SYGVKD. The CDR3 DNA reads TGTGCCGCCACACCCCAATACGGCGGGAGGGCCTGGGAAGAGACCCAGTACTTC. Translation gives CAATPQYGGRAWEETQYF.

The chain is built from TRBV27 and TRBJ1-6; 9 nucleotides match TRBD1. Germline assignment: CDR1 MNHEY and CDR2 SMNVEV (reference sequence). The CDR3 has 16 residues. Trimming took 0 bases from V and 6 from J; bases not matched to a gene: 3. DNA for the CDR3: TGTGCCAGCAGTTTATCCCGGGACAGGGTTAATTCACCCCTCCACTTT. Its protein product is CASSLSRDRVNSPLHF.

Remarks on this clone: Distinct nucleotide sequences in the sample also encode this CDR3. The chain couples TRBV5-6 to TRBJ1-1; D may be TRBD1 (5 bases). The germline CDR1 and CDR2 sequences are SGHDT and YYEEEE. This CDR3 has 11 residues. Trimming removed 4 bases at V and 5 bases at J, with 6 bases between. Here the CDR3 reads CASSRGTEAFF. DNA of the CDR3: TGTGCCAGCAGCCGGGGGACTGAAGCTTTCTTT. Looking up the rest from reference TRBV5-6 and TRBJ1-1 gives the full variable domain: DAGVTQSPTHLIKTRGQQVTLRCSPKSGHDTVSWYQQALGQGPQFIFQYYEEEERQRGNFPDRFSGHQFPNYSSELNVNALLLGDSALYLCASSRGTEAFFGQGTRLTVV.

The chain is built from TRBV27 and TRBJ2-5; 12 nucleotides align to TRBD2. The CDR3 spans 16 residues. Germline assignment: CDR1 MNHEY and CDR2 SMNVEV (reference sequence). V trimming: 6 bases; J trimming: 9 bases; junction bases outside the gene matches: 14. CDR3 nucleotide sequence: TGTGCCAGCAGAGGACTAGCGGGACCCGGGGAATTGTCCCAGTACTTC. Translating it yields CASRGLAGPGELSQYF.

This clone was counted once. The CDR3 nucleotides are TGTGCCAGCAGTTCGGTTTCAGCGGGAGGTTACGAGCAGTACTTC. It yields the protein CASSSVSAGGYEQYF. The chain has TRBV6-6 and TRBJ2-7; the match to TRBD2 covers 9 bases. J lost 4 bases, V lost 4 bases, and 8 bases had no gene match. Germline CDR1 MNHNY, CDR2 SVGAGI (reference sequence). This CDR3 spans 15 amino acids.

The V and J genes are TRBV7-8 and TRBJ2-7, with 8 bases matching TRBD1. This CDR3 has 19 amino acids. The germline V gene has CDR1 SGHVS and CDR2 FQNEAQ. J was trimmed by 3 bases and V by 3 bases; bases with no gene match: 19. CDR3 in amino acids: CASSLRQGTFTKGHYEQYF. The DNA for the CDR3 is TGTGCCAGCAGCTTGAGACAGGGGACTTTTACTAAGGGGCACTACGAGCAGTACTTC.

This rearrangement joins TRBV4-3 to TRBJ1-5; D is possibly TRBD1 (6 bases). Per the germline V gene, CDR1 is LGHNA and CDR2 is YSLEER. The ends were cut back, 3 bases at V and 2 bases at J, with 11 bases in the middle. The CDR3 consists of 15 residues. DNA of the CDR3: TGCGCCAGCAGCCAGGAACACAGGGGCAATCAGCCCCAGCATTTT. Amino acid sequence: CASSQEHRGNQPQHF.

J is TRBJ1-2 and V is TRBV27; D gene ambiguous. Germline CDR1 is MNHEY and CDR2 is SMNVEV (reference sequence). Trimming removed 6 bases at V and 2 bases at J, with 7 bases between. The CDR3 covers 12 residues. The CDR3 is CASRQTNYGYTF. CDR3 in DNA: TGTGCCAGCAGACAGACGAACTATGGCTACACCTTC.

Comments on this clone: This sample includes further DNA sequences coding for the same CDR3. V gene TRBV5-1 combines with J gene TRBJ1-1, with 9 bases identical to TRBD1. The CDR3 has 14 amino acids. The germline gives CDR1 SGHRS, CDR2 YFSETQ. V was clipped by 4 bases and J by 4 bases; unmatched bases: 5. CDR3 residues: CASSPGQGTTEAFF. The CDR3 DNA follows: TGCGCCAGCAGCCCCGGACAGGGGACCACTGAAGCTTTCTTT.

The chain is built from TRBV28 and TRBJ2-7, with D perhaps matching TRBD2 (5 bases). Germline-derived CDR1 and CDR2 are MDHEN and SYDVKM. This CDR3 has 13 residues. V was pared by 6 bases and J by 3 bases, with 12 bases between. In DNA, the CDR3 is TGTGCCAGCAGGTCCACCCGGGGCTACGAGCAGTACTTC. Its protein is CASRSTRGYEQYF.

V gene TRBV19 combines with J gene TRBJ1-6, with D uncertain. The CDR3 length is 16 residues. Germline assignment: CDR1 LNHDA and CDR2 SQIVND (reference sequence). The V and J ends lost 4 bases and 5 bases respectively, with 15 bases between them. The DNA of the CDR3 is TGTGCCAGTAGTACCCAACTGACAATGAATAATTCACCCCTCCACTTT. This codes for CASSTQLTMNNSPLHF.